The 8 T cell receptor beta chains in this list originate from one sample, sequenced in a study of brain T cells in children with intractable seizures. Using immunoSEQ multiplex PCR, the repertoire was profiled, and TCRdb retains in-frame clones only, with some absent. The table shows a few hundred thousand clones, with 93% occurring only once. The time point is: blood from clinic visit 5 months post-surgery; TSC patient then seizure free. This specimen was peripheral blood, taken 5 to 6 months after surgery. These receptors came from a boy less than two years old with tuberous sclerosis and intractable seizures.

CDR3 loop: CASSYSYRGINEQYF. The CDR3 region has the DNA TGTGCCAGCAGTTACTCATACAGGGGGATCAACGAGCAGTACTTC. This chain links TRBV6-5 with TRBJ2-7; TRBD1 aligns across 8 bases. V trimming: 0 bases; J trimming: 5 bases; junction bases outside the gene matches: 6. Germline V gene data show CDR1 as MNHEY and CDR2 as SVGAGI. This CDR3 contains 15 residues.

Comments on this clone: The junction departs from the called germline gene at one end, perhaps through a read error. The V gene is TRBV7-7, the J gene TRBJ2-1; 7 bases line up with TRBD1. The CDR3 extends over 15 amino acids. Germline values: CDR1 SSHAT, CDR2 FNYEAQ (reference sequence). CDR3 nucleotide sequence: TGTGCTAGCAGCTTATCCGAGGGGGCCTTAAATGAGCAGTTCTTC. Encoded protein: CASSLSEGALNEQFF.

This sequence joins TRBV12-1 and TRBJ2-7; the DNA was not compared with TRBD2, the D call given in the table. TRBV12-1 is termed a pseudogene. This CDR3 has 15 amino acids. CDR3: CASSFAGGRGYEQYF. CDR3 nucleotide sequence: TGTGCCAGCAGCTTTGCCGGTGGTCGGGGGTACGAGCAGTACTTC.

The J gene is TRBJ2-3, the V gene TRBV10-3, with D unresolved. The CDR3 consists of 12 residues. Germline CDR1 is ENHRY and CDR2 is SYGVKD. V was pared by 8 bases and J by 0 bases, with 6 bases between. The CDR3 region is CAISRSTDTQYF. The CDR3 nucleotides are TGTGCCATCTCGCGGAGCACAGATACGCAGTATTTT.

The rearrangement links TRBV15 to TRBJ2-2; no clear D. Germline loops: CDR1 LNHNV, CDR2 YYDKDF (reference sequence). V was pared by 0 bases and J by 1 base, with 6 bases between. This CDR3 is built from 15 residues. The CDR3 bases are TGTGCCACCAGCAGAGAACGGATGAACACCGGGGAGCTGTTTTTT. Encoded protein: CATSRERMNTGELFF.

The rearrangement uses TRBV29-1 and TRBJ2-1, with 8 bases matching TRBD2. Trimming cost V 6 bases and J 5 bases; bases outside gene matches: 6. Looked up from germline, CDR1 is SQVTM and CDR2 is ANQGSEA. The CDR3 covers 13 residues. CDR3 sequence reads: CSVRTSPDNEQFF. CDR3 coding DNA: TGCAGCGTGCGGACTAGCCCCGACAATGAGCAGTTCTTC.

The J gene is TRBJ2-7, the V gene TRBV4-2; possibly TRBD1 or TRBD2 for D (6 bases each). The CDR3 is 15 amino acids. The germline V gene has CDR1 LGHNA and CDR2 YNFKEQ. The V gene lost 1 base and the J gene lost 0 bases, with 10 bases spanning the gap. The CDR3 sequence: CASSQGGASSYEQYF. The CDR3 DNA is TGTGCCAGCAGCCAAGGGGGGGCTTCCTCCTACGAGCAGTACTTC.

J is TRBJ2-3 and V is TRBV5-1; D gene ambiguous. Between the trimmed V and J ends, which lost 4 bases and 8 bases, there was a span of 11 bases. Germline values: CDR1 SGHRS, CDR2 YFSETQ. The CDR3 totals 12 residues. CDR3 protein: CASSIDRSTQYF. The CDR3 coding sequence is TGCGCCAGCAGCATTGACCGTTCTACGCAGTATTTT.